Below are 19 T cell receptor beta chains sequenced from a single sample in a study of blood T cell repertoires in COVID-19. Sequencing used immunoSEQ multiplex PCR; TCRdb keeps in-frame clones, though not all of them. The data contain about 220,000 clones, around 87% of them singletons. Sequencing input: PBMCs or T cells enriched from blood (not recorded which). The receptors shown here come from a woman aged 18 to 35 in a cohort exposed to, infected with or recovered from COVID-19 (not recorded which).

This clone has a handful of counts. The CDR3 nucleotides read TGTGCCAGCAGCCAAGATACCAGGGCTACCTACGAGCAGTACTTC. This encodes CASSQDTRATYEQYF. The chain combines TRBV4-2 with TRBJ2-7, with D possibly TRBD1 on 5 matching bases. The germline V and J ends were trimmed by 0 bases and 2 bases, with 11 bases remaining between them. CDR3 length equals 15 residues. Germline CDR1 reads LGHNA; CDR2 reads YNFKEQ.

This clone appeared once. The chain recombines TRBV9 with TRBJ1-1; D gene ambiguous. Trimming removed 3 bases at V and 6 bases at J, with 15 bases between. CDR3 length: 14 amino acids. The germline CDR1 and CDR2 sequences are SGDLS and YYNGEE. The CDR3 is CASSGHLKHSEAFF. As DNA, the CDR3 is TGTGCCAGCAGCGGACACCTAAAGCACTCTGAAGCTTTCTTT.

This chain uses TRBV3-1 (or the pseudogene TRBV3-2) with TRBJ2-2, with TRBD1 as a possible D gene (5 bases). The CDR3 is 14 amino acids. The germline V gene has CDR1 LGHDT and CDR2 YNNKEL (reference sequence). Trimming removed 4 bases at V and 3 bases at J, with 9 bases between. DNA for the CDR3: TGTGCCAGCAGCCCCGACAGAGACACCGGGGAGCTGTTTTTT. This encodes CASSPDRDTGELFF.

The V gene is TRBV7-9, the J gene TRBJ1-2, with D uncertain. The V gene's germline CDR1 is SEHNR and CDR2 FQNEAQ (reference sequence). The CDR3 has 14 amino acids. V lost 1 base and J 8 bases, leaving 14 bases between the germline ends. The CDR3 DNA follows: TGTGCCAGCAGCTTAGTCTTGGTCCCGGGGGGCTACACCTTC. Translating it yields CASSLVLVPGGYTF.

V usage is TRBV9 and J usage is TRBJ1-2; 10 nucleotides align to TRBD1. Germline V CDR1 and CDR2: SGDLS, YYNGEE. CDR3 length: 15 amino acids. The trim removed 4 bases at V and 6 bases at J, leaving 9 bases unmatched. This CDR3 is CASSSRQGAQNGYTF. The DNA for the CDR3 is TGTGCCAGCAGCTCTCGACAGGGGGCGCAGAATGGCTACACCTTC.

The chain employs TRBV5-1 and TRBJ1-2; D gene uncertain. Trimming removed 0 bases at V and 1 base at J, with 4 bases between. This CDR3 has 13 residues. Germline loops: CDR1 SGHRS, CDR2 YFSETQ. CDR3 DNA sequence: TGCGCCAGCAGCTTGGCCGTTAACTATGGCTACACCTTC. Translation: CASSLAVNYGYTF.

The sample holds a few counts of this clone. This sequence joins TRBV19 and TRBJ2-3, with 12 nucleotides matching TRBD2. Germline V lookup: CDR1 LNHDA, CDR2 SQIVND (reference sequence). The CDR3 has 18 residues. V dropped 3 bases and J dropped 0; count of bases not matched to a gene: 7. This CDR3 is CASSIGLAGGPSTDTQYF. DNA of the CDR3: TGTGCCAGTAGTATCGGCCTAGCGGGGGGGCCGAGCACAGATACGCAGTATTTT. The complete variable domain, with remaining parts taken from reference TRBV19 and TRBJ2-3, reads DGGITQSPKYLFRKEGQNVTLSCEQNLNHDAMYWYRQDPGQGLRLIYYSQIVNDFQKGDIAEGYSVSREKKESFPLTVTSAQKNPTAFYLCASSIGLAGGPSTDTQYFGPGTRLTVL.

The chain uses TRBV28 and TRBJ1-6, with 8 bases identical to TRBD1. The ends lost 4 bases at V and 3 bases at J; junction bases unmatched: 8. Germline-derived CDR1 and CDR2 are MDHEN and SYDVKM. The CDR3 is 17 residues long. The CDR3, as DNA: TGTGCCAGCAGTTCCTTCCAGGGGGCTGTCTATAATTCACCCCTCCACTTT. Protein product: CASSSFQGAVYNSPLHF.

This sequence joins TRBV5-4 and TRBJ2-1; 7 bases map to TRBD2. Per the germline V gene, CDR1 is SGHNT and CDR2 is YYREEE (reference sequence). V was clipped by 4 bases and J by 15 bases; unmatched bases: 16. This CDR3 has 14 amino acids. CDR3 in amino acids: CASSPRLASGELFF. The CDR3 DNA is TGTGCCAGCAGCCCCCGACTAGCCTCGGGGGAACTGTTCTTC. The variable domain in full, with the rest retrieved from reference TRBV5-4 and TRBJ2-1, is ETGVTQSPTHLIKTRGQQVTLRCSSQSGHNTVSWYQQALGQGPQFIFQYYREEENGRGNFPPRFSGLQFPNYSSELNVNALELDDSALYLCASSPRLASGELFFGPGTRLTVL.

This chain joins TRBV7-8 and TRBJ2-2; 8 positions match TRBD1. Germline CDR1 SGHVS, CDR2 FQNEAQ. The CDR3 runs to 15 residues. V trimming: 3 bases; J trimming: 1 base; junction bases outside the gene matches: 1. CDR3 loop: CASSFGTGNTGELFF. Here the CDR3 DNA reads TGTGCCAGCAGCTTTGGGACAGGGAACACCGGGGAGCTGTTTTTT. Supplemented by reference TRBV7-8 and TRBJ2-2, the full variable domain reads GAGVSQSPRYKVAKRGQDVALRCDPISGHVSLFWYQQALGQGPEFLTYFQNEAQLDKSGLPSDRFFAERPEGSVSTLKIQRTQQEDSAVYLCASSFGTGNTGELFFGEGSRLTVL.

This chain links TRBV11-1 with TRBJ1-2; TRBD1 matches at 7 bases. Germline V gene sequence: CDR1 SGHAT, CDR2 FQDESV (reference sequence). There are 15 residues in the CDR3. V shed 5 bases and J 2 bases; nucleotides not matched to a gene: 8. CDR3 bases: TGTGCCAGCAGCCCACCGGGACAGCTGAACTATGGCTACACCTTC. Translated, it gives CASSPPGQLNYGYTF. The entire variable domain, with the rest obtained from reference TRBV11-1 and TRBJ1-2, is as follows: EAEVAQSPRYKITEKSQAVAFWCDPISGHATLYWYRQILGQGPELLVQFQDESVVDDSQLPKDRFSAERLKGVDSTLKIQPAELGDSAMYLCASSPPGQLNYGYTFGSGTRLTVV.

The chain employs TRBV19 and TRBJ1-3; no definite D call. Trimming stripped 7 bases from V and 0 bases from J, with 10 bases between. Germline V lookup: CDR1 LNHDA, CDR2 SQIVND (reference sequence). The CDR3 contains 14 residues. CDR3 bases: TGTGCCAGTATGCCGGGAGGCTCTGGAAACACCATATATTTT. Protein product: CASMPGGSGNTIYF.

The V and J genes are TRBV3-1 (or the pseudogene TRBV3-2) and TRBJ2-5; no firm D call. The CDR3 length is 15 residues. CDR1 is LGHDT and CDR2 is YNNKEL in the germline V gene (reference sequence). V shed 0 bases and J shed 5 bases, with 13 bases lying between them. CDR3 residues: CASSQERILKETQYF. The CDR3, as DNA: TGTGCCAGCAGCCAAGAGCGGATCCTAAAGGAGACCCAGTACTTC.

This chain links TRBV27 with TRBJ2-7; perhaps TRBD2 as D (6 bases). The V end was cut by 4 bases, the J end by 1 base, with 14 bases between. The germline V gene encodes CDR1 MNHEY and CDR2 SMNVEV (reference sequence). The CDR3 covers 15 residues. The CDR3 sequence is CASSSSSGGSYEQYF. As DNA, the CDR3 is TGTGCCAGCAGTTCCTCCTCTGGGGGGTCCTACGAGCAGTACTTC.

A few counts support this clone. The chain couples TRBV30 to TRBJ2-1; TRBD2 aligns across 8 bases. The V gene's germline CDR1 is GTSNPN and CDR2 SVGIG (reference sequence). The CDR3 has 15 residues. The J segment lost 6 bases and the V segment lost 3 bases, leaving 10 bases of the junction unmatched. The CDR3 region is CAWSRLGRGGNEQFF. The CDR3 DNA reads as TGTGCCTGGAGCCGTCTGGGTCGGGGGGGCAATGAGCAGTTCTTC.

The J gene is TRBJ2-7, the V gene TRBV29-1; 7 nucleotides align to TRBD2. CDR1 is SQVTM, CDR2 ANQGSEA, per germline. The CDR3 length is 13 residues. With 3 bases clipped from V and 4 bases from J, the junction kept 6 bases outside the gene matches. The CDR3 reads CSVDGGRGYEQYF. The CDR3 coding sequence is TGCAGCGTTGATGGCGGGAGAGGGTACGAGCAGTACTTC.

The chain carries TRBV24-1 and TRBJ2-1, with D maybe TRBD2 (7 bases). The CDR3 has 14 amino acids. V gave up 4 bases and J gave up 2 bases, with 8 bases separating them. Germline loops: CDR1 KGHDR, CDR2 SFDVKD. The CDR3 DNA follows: TGTGCCACCAGTGACGGGGGGCCCTACAATGAGCAGTTCTTC. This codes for CATSDGGPYNEQFF.

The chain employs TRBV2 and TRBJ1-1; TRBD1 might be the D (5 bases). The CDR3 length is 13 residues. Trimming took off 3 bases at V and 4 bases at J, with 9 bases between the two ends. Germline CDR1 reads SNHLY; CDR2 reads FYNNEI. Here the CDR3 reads CASSDGQSTEAFF. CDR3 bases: TGTGCCAGCAGTGATGGACAATCCACTGAAGCTTTCTTT.

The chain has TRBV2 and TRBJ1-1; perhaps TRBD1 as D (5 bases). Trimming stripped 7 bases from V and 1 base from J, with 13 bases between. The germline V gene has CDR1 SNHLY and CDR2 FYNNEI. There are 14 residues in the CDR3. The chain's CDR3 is CASIPFGQNTEAFF. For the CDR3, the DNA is TGTGCCAGCATTCCCTTTGGACAGAACACTGAAGCTTTCTTT.